This T cell receptor (beta chain) was found in a study of blood T cells in healthy people across ages. Trimming left V 5 bases short and J 7 bases short, with 11 bases between. This CDR3 contains 11 residues. The germline V gene has CDR1 SQVTM and CDR2 ANQGSEA. There are a few counts of this clonotype. Then a second PCR, running about 7 to 11 cycles, was carried out with a sample-barcoded 5' primer and a J-beta primer mix. TCRdb used MiXCR to reprocess the 5' RACE reads, holding one entry per CDR3 protein. The sample lists over 950,000 distinct CDR3 sequences, roughly half occurring once. Material for sequencing was blood. This receptor was identified in a woman aged 55 to 70 in good health. This chain uses TRBV29-1 with TRBJ1-2; D is undetermined. The CDR3 sequence is CSVLLGGGYTF. The DNA of the CDR3 is TGCAGCGTTCTCCTGGGCGGTGGCTACACCTTC.